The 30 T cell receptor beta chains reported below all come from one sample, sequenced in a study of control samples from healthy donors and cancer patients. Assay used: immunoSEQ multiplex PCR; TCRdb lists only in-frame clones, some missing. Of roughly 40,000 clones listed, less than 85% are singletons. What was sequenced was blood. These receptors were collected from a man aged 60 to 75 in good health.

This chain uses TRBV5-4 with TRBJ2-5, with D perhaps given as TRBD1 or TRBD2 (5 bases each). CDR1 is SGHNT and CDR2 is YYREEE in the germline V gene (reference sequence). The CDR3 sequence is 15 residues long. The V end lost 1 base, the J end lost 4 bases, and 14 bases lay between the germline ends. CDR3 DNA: TGTGCCAGCAGCTTGTATGGGGGATTGGTAGAGACCCAGTACTTC. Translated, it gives CASSLYGGLVETQYF.

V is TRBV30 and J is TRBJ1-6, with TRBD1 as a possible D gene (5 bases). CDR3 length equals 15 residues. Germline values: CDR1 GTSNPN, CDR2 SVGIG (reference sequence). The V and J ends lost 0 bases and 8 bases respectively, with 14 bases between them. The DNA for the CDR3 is TGTGCCTGGAGTGTATTGGGGGGAAGGCATTCACCCCTCCACTTT. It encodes CAWSVLGGRHSPLHF.

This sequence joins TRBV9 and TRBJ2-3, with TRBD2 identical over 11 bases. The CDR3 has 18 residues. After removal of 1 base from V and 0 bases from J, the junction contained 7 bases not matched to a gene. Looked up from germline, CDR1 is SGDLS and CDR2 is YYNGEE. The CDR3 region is CASSVSGLAVASTDTQYF. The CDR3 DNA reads TGTGCCAGCAGCGTATCGGGACTAGCGGTTGCTAGCACAGATACGCAGTATTTT.

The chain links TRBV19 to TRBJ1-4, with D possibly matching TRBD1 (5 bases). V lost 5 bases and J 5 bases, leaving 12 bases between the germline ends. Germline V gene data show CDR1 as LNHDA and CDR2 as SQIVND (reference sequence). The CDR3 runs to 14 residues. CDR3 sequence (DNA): TGTGCCAGTAGTTTCGGACAAGAAAATGAAAAACTGTTTTTT. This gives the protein CASSFGQENEKLFF.

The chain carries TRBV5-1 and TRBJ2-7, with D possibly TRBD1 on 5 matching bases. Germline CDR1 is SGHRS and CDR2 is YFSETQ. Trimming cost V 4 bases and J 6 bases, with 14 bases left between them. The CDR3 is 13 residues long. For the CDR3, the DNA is TGCGCCAGCAGCGAGTGGCAGGGCCTCGAGCAGTACTTC. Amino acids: CASSEWQGLEQYF.

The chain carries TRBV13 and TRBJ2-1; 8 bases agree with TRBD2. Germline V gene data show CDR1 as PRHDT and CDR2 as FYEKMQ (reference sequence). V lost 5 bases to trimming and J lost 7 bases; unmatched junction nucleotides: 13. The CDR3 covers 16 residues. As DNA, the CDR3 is TGTGCCAGCAGCCCCCAAACAGCGGGAGTGGGTAATGAGCAGTTCTTC. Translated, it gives CASSPQTAGVGNEQFF.

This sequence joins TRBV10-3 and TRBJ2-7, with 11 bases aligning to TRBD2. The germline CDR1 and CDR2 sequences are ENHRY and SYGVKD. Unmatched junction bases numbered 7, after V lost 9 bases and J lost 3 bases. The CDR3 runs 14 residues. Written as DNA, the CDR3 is TGTGCCATTGCAGGACTAGCGGGCGTCTACGAGCAGTACTTC. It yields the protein CAIAGLAGVYEQYF.

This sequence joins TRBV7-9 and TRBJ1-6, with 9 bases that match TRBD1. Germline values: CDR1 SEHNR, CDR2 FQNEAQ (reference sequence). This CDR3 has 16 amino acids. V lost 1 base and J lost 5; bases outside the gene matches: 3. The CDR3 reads CASSLDRGPDNSPLHF. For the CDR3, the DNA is TGTGCCAGCAGCTTAGACAGGGGGCCCGATAATTCACCCCTCCACTTT.

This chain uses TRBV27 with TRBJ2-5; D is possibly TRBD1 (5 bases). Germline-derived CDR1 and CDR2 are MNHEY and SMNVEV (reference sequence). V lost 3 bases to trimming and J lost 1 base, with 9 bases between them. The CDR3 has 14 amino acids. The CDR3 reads CASSFRRGQETQYF. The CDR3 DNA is TGTGCCAGCAGTTTTCGTAGGGGCCAAGAGACCCAGTACTTC.

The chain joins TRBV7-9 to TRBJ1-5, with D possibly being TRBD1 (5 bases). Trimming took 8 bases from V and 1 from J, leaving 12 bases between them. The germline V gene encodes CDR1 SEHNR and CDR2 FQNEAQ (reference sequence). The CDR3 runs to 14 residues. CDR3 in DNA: TGTGCCAGCGCAAAGCAGGGAAGCAATCAGCCCCAGCATTTT. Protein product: CASAKQGSNQPQHF.

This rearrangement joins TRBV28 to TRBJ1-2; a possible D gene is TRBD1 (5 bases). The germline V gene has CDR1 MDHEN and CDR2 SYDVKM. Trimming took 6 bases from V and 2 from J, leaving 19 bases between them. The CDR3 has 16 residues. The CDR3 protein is CASSPSIGAPNYGYTF. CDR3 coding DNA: TGTGCCAGCAGCCCCTCAATCGGGGCCCCCAACTATGGCTACACCTTC.

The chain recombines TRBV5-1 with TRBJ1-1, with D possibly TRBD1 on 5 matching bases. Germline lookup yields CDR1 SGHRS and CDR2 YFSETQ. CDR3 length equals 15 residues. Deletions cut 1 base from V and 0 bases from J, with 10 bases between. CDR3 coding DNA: TGCGCCAGCAGCTTGACAGGCAGTATGAACACTGAAGCTTTCTTT. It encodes CASSLTGSMNTEAFF.

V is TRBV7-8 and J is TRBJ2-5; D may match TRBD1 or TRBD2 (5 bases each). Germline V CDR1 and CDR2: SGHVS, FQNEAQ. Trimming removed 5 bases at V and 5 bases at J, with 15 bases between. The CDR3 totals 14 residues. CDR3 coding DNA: TGTGCCAGCAGCCCCCGGGGCCCCCGGGAGACCCAGTACTTC. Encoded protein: CASSPRGPRETQYF.

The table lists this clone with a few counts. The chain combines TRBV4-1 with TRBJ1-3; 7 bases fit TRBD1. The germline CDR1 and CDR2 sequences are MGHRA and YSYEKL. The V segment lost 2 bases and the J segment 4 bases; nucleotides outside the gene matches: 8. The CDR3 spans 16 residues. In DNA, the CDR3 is TGCGCCAGCAGCCAACTGAGAGCAGGGGGAGGAAACACCATATATTTT. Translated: CASSQLRAGGGNTIYF.

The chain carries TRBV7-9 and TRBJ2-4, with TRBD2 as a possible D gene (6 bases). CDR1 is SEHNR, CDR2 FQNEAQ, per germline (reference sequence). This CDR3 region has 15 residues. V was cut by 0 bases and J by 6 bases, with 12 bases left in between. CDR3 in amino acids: CASSLAPSAGNIQYF. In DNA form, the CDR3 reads TGTGCCAGCAGCTTAGCTCCTAGCGCAGGAAACATTCAGTACTTC.

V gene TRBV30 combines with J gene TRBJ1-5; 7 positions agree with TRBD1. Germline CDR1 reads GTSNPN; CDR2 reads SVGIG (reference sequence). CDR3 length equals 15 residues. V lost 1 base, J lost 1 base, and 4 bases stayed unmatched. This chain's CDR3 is CAWSGPGQSNQPQHF. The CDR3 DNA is TGTGCCTGGAGTGGACCGGGACAGAGCAATCAGCCCCAGCATTTT.

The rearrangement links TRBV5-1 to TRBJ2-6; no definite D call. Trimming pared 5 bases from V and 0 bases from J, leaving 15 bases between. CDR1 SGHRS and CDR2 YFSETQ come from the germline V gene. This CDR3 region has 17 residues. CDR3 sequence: CASSRDTPGSGANVLTF. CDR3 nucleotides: TGCGCCAGCAGTAGAGACACCCCGGGCTCTGGGGCCAACGTCCTGACTTTC.

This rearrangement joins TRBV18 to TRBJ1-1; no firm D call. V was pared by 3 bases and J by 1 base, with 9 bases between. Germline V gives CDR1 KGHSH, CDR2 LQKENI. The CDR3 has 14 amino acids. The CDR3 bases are TGTGCCAGCTCACCTGTATCAAGGAACACTGAAGCTTTCTTT. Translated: CASSPVSRNTEAFF.

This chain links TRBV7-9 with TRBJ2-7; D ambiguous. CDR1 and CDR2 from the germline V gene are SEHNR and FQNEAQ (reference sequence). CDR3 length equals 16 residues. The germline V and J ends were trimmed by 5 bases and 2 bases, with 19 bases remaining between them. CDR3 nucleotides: TGTGCCAGCAGCCCAGGTAGGCGGTTGCTAACCTACGAGCAGTACTTC. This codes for CASSPGRRLLTYEQYF.

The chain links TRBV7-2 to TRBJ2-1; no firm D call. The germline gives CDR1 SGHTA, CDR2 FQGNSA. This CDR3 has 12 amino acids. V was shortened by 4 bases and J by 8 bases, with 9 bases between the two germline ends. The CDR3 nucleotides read TGTGCCAGCAGCTCAGCATGGGATGAGCAGTTCTTC. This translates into CASSSAWDEQFF.

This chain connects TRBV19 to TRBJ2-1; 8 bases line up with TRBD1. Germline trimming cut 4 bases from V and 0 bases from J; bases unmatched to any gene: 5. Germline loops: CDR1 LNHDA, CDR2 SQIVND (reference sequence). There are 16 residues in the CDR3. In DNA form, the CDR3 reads TGTGCCAGTAGTAAAACCGGGACAGGCTCCTACAATGAGCAGTTCTTC. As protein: CASSKTGTGSYNEQFF.

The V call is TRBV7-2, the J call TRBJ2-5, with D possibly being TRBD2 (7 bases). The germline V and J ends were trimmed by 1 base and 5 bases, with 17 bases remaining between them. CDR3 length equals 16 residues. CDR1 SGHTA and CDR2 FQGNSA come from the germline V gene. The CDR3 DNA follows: TGTGCCAGCAGCTTAGTTGGCGGGGGCCTTGCGGAGACCCAGTACTTC. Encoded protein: CASSLVGGGLAETQYF. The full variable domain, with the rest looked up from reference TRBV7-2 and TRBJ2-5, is GAGVSQSPSNKVTEKGKDVELRCDPISGHTALYWYRQSLGQGLEFLIYFQGNSAPDKSGLPSDRFSAERTGGSVSTLTIQRTQQEDSAVYLCASSLVGGGLAETQYFGPGTRLLVL.

Here the CDR3 DNA reads TGTGCCTGGAGTGGTAGGGGCCATGAAAAACTGTTTTTT. As protein: CAWSGRGHEKLFF. The genes are TRBV30 and TRBJ1-4, with a tentative D call TRBD1 (5 bases). Deletions cut 1 base from V and 6 bases from J, with 9 bases between. The CDR3 covers 13 residues. Germline V CDR1 and CDR2: GTSNPN, SVGIG (reference sequence).

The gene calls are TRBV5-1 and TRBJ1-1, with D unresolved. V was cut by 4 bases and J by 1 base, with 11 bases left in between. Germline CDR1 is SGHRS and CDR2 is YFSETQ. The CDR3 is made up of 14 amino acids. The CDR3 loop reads CASSPSASNTEAFF. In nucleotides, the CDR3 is TGCGCCAGCAGCCCTTCGGCCTCGAACACTGAAGCTTTCTTT. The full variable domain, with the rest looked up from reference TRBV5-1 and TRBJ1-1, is KAGVTQTPRYLIKTRGQQVTLSCSPISGHRSVSWYQQTPGQGLQFLFEYFSETQRNKGNFPGRFSGRQFSNSRSEMNVSTLELGDSALYLCASSPSASNTEAFFGQGTRLTVV.

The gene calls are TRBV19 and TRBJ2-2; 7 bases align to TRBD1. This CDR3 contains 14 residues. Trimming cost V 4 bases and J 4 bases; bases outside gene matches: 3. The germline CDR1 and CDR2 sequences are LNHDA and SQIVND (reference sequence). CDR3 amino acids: CASSTDRFTGELFF. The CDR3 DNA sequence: TGTGCCAGTAGTACGGACAGGTTCACCGGGGAGCTGTTTTTT.

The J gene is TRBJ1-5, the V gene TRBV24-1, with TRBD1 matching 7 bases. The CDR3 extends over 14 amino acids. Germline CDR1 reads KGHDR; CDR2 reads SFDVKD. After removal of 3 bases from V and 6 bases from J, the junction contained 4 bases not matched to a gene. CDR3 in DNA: TGTGCCACCAGTGATACGACAGGGACTCAGCCCCAGCATTTT. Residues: CATSDTTGTQPQHF.

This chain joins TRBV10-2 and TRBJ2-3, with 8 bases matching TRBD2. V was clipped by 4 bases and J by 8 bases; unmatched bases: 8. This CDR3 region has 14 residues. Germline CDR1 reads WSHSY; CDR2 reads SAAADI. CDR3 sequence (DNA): TGCGCCAGCAGTGGCAGCGGGGGTGGGGGTACGCAGTATTTT. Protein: CASSGSGGGGTQYF.

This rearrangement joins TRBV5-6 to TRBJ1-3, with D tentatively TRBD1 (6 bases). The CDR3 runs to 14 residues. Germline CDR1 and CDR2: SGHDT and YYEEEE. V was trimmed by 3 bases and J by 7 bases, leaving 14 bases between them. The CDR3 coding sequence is TGTGCCAGCAGCTCCAGGGGCCAGGGGAACACCATATATTTT. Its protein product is CASSSRGQGNTIYF.

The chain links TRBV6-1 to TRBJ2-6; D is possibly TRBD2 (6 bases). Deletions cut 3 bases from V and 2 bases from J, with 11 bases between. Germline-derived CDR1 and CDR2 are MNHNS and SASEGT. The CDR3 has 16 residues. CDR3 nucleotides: TGTGCCAGCAGTGACGATTCGGGGGCTGGGGCCAACGTCCTGACTTTC. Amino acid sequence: CASSDDSGAGANVLTF.

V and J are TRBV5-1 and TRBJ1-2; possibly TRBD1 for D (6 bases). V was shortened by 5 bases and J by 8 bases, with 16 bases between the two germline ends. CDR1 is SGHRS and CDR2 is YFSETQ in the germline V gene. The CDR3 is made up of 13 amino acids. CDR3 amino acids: CASRLAGEQGYTF. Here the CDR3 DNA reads TGCGCCAGCAGACTCGCAGGGGAACAAGGCTACACCTTC.